These T cell receptor beta chains were read from a single sample in a study of early T cells in non-severe SARS-CoV-2 infection. Via MiXCR, TCRdb re-called the 5' RACE reads, giving one row per CDR3 protein. The sample holds approximately 80,000 distinct CDR3 sequences, about 12% seen once. The sequenced sample was whole blood. These receptors were collected from an adult who was a healthcare worker with PCR-confirmed SARS-CoV-2 infection or an uninfected control (not recorded which). The CDR3 runs from the conserved cysteine through the conserved F or W. The D gene is left open where the match is weak. For some rows the clone size is stated as once, few or many, or as a class when expanded; others skip it.

D gene	clone size	V gene	CDR3 protein
TRBD2	.	TRBV19	CASSMDRGGAVLQFF
.	.	TRBV20-1	CSANPYYRGERPGGLYEQYF
.	.	TRBV7-9	CASSTAQYDEQFF
.	.	TRBV2	CARSLSEGGDTEAFF
.	few	TRBV12-3/TRBV12-4	CASSLGAGNSPLHF
.	few	TRBV28	CASRLYNNEQFF
.	.	TRBV3-1	CASSLPHRETQYF
.	many	TRBV6-1	CASSEGGQSYGYTF
.	few	TRBV2	CASTAAGLTSYNEQFF
.	many	TRBV7-9	CASSPISTDTQYF
TRBD1	.	TRBV15	CATTGTAKYTEAFF
TRBD2	.	TRBV29-1	CSVDSSGRSYDTQYF
TRBD1	.	TRBV20-1	CSPQGAGTGELFF
.	many	TRBV7-9	CASSLMEGGEQFF
TRBD2	many	TRBV5-1	CASSPPAGGATGELFF
.	few	TRBV2	CASSASMGDQETQYF
.	few	TRBV2	CASREIVAKNIQYF
.	once	TRBV24-1	CATRRGGQGQETQYF